This passage covers 27 T cell receptor beta chains from one sample sequenced in a study of lymphopenia after photon versus proton radiotherapy. TCRdb's table, derived via immunoSEQ multiplex PCR, lists solely in-frame clones and lacks some. The sample contains about 37,000 clones, more than 75% of which appear only once. Sequencing was performed on peripheral blood, taken from a patient treated with photon-based radiotherapy. All receptors derive from a man aged 50-59 years with gastric cancer.

This chain uses TRBV6-1 with TRBJ1-1; tentatively, D is TRBD1 (6 bases). The CDR3 has 16 amino acids. In germline, CDR1 is MNHNS, CDR2 SASEGT. V lost 4 bases and J 4 bases, leaving 19 bases between the germline ends. The DNA of the CDR3 is TGTGCCAGCAGTGGAGTTGTGATCAGGGGTAGCACTGAAGCTTTCTTT. As protein: CASSGVVIRGSTEAFF.

This rearrangement joins TRBV30 to TRBJ2-2; TRBD2 agrees at 12 bases. CDR1 and CDR2 (germline): GTSNPN, SVGIG (reference sequence). The CDR3 extends over 21 amino acids. With 6 bases clipped from V and 6 bases from J, the junction kept 26 bases outside the gene matches. CDR3 bases: TGTGCCTGCTTTAGGCCCAGGTGGTCGGGACTAGCGGGCCGCAGGCCCGGGGAGCTGTTTTTT. Its protein product is CACFRPRWSGLAGRRPGELFF.

CDR3 loop: CASSVVSSGYTGELFF. As DNA, the CDR3 is TGTGCCAGCAGCGTAGTCTCTAGCGGCTACACCGGGGAGCTGTTTTTT. The rearrangement uses TRBV9 and TRBJ2-2; TRBD2 agrees at 7 bases. Germline trimming cut 0 bases from V and 3 bases from J; bases unmatched to any gene: 5. The CDR3 runs to 16 residues. Germline V gives CDR1 SGDLS, CDR2 YYNGEE.

Concerning this clone itself: Distinct nucleotide sequences in the sample also encode this CDR3. This chain joins TRBV7-6 and TRBJ1-2, with 8 positions matching TRBD1. The CDR3 spans 13 residues. V lost 5 bases, J lost 4 bases, and 3 bases stayed unmatched. Germline V gene lookup returns CDR1 SGHVS and CDR2 FNYEAQ. The CDR3 loop reads CASSLGQGYGYTF. The DNA for the CDR3 is TGTGCCAGCAGCCTTGGACAGGGCTATGGCTACACCTTC.

The chain has TRBV15 and TRBJ2-5; 7 bases agree with TRBD2. The CDR3 extends over 15 amino acids. Germline V gives CDR1 LNHNV, CDR2 YYDKDF (reference sequence). V shed 2 bases, J shed 4 bases, and the junction held 7 bases outside the gene matches. The CDR3 coding sequence is TGTGCCACCAGCAGAAGCCACGGGGGGTCAGAGACCCAGTACTTC. Protein product: CATSRSHGGSETQYF.

The V gene is TRBV6-5, the J gene TRBJ1-4, with unresolved D. The CDR3 length is 13 residues. Germline loops: CDR1 MNHEY, CDR2 SVGAGI. V lost 2 bases and J lost 8, with 9 bases in between. The CDR3 loop reads CASSYATGEKLFF. The CDR3 DNA sequence: TGTGCCAGCAGTTACGCGACGGGGGAAAAACTGTTTTTT.

This chain joins TRBV18 and TRBJ1-1, with 7 positions matching TRBD1. The J segment lost 1 base and the V segment lost 3 bases, leaving 2 bases of the junction unmatched. The CDR3 length is 14 residues. Germline V lookup: CDR1 KGHSH, CDR2 LQKENI. Here the CDR3 reads CASSPRQGNTEAFF. Here the CDR3 DNA reads TGTGCCAGCTCACCGAGACAGGGGAACACTGAAGCTTTCTTT.

This clone has only a few counts. V and J are TRBV27 and TRBJ1-5; D might be TRBD1 (6 bases). This CDR3 is built from 15 residues. V was pared by 3 bases and J by 7 bases, with 16 bases between. Germline CDR1 reads MNHEY; CDR2 reads SMNVEV (reference sequence). CDR3 bases: TGTGCCAGCAGTTTCGCCGGCAGGGGTAAACAGCCCCAGCATTTT. This gives the protein CASSFAGRGKQPQHF.

This chain links TRBV28 with TRBJ1-1; 7 bases line up with TRBD1. V gave up 6 bases and J gave up 8 bases; unmatched junction bases: 21. This CDR3 spans 17 amino acids. Germline CDR1 MDHEN, CDR2 SYDVKM. Written as DNA, the CDR3 is TGTGCCAGCAGCCCCCCAACCGGGACAGTCGTCCCGCGGGAAGCTTTCTTT. This translates into CASSPPTGTVVPREAFF.

J is TRBJ1-1 and V is TRBV5-5; the D is unclear. V lost 1 base and J 0 bases, leaving 4 bases between the germline ends. Per germline, CDR1 SGHKS and CDR2 YYEKEE (reference sequence). The CDR3 has 13 residues. CDR3 coding DNA: TGTGCCAGCAGCTTGCGACTGAACACTGAAGCTTTCTTT. It translates to CASSLRLNTEAFF.

The chain couples TRBV6-6 to TRBJ2-7; D is ambiguous. V was trimmed by 0 bases and J by 1 base, leaving 7 bases between them. Looked up from germline, CDR1 is MNHNY and CDR2 is SVGAGI (reference sequence). The CDR3 loop spans 14 amino acids. CDR3: CASSYSGGSYEQYF. The CDR3 region has the DNA TGTGCCAGCAGTTACTCAGGCGGTTCCTACGAGCAGTACTTC.

The V gene is TRBV4-3, the J gene TRBJ2-7, with 8 nucleotides matching TRBD2. The CDR3 spans 15 residues. The germline V gene encodes CDR1 LGHNA and CDR2 YSLEER. The trim removed 0 bases at V and 4 bases at J, leaving 5 bases unmatched. CDR3 DNA: TGCGCCAGCAGCCAAGATTCGGGGGGGAAGTACGAGCAGTACTTC. Its translation: CASSQDSGGKYEQYF.

The chain combines TRBV7-6 with TRBJ2-5, with TRBD1 matching 9 bases. Per germline, CDR1 SGHVS and CDR2 FNYEAQ. The CDR3 sequence is 15 residues long. The junction had 4 bases not matched to a gene; V was cut back by 1 base and J by 4 bases. The CDR3 loop is CASSLGWTGVETQYF. The DNA of the CDR3 is TGTGCCAGCAGCTTAGGTTGGACAGGGGTAGAGACCCAGTACTTC.

As DNA, the CDR3 is TGTGCCATCAGTGAGGGGGGCGCGGATGAGCAGTTCTTC. It yields the protein CAISEGGADEQFF. The J gene is TRBJ2-1, the V gene TRBV10-3, with D possibly being TRBD1 (6 bases). V was cut by 2 bases and J by 8 bases, with 10 bases left in between. Germline lookup yields CDR1 ENHRY and CDR2 SYGVKD. The CDR3 runs to 13 residues.

V is TRBV15 and J is TRBJ2-7; 14 positions match TRBD2. This CDR3 region has 13 residues. Trimming at V came to 8 bases and at J to 4 bases, leaving 1 base not matched to a gene. The germline gives CDR1 LNHNV, CDR2 YYDKDF (reference sequence). The CDR3 coding sequence is TGTGCCACCGGGACTAGCGGGAGATACGAGCAGTACTTC. It yields the protein CATGTSGRYEQYF. Full variable domain (remainder filled in from reference TRBV15 and TRBJ2-7): DAMVIQNPRYQVTQFGKPVTLSCSQTLNHNVMYWYQQKSSQAPKLLFHYYDKDFNNEADTPDNFQSRRPNTSFCFLDIRSPGLGDTAMYLCATGTSGRYEQYFGPGTRLTVT.

The CDR3 DNA follows: TGTGCCAGTAGTCTACTGGGAACAGGTGCCTACGAGCAGTACTTC. This translates into CASSLLGTGAYEQYF. The chain links TRBV19 to TRBJ2-7; D is possibly TRBD1 (5 bases). Trimming removed 5 bases at V and 2 bases at J, with 16 bases between. Germline loops: CDR1 LNHDA, CDR2 SQIVND (reference sequence). This CDR3 has 15 residues. Full variable domain (outside the CDR3, taken from reference TRBV19 and TRBJ2-7): DGGITQSPKYLFRKEGQNVTLSCEQNLNHDAMYWYRQDPGQGLRLIYYSQIVNDFQKGDIAEGYSVSREKKESFPLTVTSAQKNPTAFYLCASSLLGTGAYEQYFGPGTRLTVT.

The rearrangement links TRBV2 to TRBJ2-1; TRBD1 aligns across 7 bases. This CDR3 region has 13 residues. From germline, CDR1 is SNHLY and CDR2 FYNNEI. The J segment lost 0 bases and the V segment lost 8 bases, leaving 1 base of the junction unmatched. CDR3 amino acids: CASDRDSYNEQFF. As DNA, the CDR3 is TGTGCCAGCGACAGGGACTCCTACAATGAGCAGTTCTTC.

The chain is built from TRBV29-1 and TRBJ1-1; TRBD1 might be the D (5 bases). V lost 1 base and J lost 6, with 12 bases in between. This CDR3 has 13 residues. Per germline, CDR1 SQVTM and CDR2 ANQGSEA. CDR3 sequence reads: CSVEAGGGAEAFF. The CDR3 bases are TGCAGCGTTGAAGCTGGGGGAGGCGCTGAAGCTTTCTTT.

The chain's CDR3 is CASSQVTSGRRGRETQYF. The CDR3 DNA follows: TGCGCCAGCAGCCAAGTGACTAGCGGACGTCGGGGTAGGGAGACCCAGTACTTC. The chain couples TRBV4-3 to TRBJ2-5; 9 nucleotides match TRBD2. The length of the CDR3 is 18 residues. J lost 5 bases, V lost 1 base, and 14 bases had no gene match. Germline CDR1 LGHNA, CDR2 YSLEER.

CDR3 DNA sequence: TGCGCCAGCAGCCAAGGGTATCTCATGAACACTGAAGCTTTCTTT. Its translation: CASSQGYLMNTEAFF. The rearrangement joins TRBV4-3 to TRBJ1-1; D not certain. The germline gives CDR1 LGHNA, CDR2 YSLEER. The CDR3 loop spans 15 amino acids. Trimming stripped 1 base from V and 0 bases from J, with 9 bases between.

The rearrangement links TRBV28 to TRBJ2-7; 8 bases align to TRBD1. This CDR3 is 15 amino acids long. Germline CDR1 and CDR2: MDHEN and SYDVKM. J gave up 1 base and V 3 bases, and 5 bases lay outside the gene matches. This CDR3 is CASSFPDRGSYEQYF. The DNA of the CDR3 is TGTGCCAGCAGTTTCCCCGACAGGGGATCCTACGAGCAGTACTTC.

This chain joins TRBV6-1 and TRBJ2-7, with D maybe TRBD1 (5 bases). Germline CDR1 MNHNS, CDR2 SASEGT. The CDR3 covers 13 residues. Deletions cut 1 base from V and 3 bases from J, with 7 bases between. CDR3 region: CASSEGTLYEQYF. The CDR3 DNA follows: TGTGCCAGCAGTGAAGGGACACTCTACGAGCAGTACTTC.

This chain uses TRBV6-5 with TRBJ2-7, with TRBD2 matching over 9 bases. The germline V gene has CDR1 MNHEY and CDR2 SVGAGI. V was pared by 5 bases and J by 4 bases, with 6 bases of the junction left unmatched. The CDR3 length is 14 residues. In DNA form, the CDR3 reads TGTGCCAGCAGTAACCTAGCGGGACCTTACGAGCAGTACTTC. Protein product: CASSNLAGPYEQYF.

J is TRBJ2-1 and V is TRBV28; TRBD2 aligns across 8 bases. V lost 2 bases to trimming and J lost 4 bases; unmatched junction nucleotides: 7. Germline-derived CDR1 and CDR2 are MDHEN and SYDVKM. This CDR3 comprises 16 residues. CDR3 in amino acids: CASSLRGGGRYNEQFF. The CDR3 nucleotides are TGTGCCAGCAGTTTACGGGGGGGAGGACGGTACAATGAGCAGTTCTTC.

This chain connects TRBV5-4 to TRBJ2-7; D not resolved. The V end lost 3 bases, the J end lost 5 bases, and 15 bases lay between the germline ends. This CDR3 is built from 14 residues. The germline V gene encodes CDR1 SGHNT and CDR2 YYREEE (reference sequence). The CDR3 bases are TGTGCCAGCAGCTGGGGTGAGCGATTTAACGAGCAGTACTTC. Residues: CASSWGERFNEQYF.

This rearrangement joins TRBV4-2 to TRBJ2-1; 7 nucleotides line up with TRBD2. With 4 bases clipped from V and 0 bases from J, the junction kept 12 bases outside the gene matches. CDR1 is LGHNA and CDR2 is YNFKEQ in the germline V gene. The CDR3 has 18 amino acids. The CDR3, as DNA: TGTGCCAGCAGCCCCGCCCTTACTTGGGGGGGCTCCTACAATGAGCAGTTCTTC. Translated: CASSPALTWGGSYNEQFF.

The chain combines TRBV5-1 with TRBJ2-3, with D uncertain. This CDR3 has 12 amino acids. Germline V gene lookup returns CDR1 SGHRS and CDR2 YFSETQ. The V and J ends lost 4 bases and 6 bases respectively, with 9 bases between them. The CDR3, as DNA: TGCGCCAGCAGCCCCGGTTTTGATACGCAGTATTTT. Residues: CASSPGFDTQYF.